These T cell receptor beta chains were read from a single sample in a study of cytomegalovirus exposure and HLA in healthy donors. The method was immunoSEQ multiplex PCR; TCRdb's version includes in-frame clones alone and lacks a portion of them. The data contain some 100,000 clones, 74% of them seen just once; the ten biggest clones take up approximately 2%. The sequencing input was PBMCs. The receptors were sampled from a human donor in good health. Each CDR3 is given without its conserved first and last residue.

v_gene	j_gene	CDR3aa
TRBV19	TRBJ1-4	ASSIGGRTNEKLF
TRBV4-3	TRBJ2-7	ASSQEGTVGAYEQY
TRBV2	TRBJ1-2	ASKAPWGYT
TRBV29-1	TRBJ2-7	SVRQGAKEQY
TRBV9	TRBJ1-1	ASSTRGRITEAF
TRBV4-1	TRBJ2-3	ASSRSGLAGGGGDTQY
TRBV7-2	TRBJ1-1	ASSLGVPTGGLNTEAF
TRBV6-5	TRBJ1-6	ASRRDSTYNSPLH
TRBV10-1	TRBJ2-5	ASSESSGRARKTQY
TRBV6-5	TRBJ1-5	ASSPPGGQPQH
TRBV9	TRBJ2-1	ASSPRLSGGNSYNEQF
TRBV7-8	TRBJ1-1	ASSSGTGGPMNTEAF
TRBV4-1	TRBJ1-4	ASSQDMLGRGKLF
TRBV28	TRBJ2-1	ASSFFEEDRVNNEQF
TRBV28	TRBJ1-4	ASSLLGGGEKLF
TRBV6-4	TRBJ2-3	ASSEGMGTDTQY
TRBV5-1	TRBJ2-7	ASSPPDRGLGEQY
TRBV30	TRBJ2-7	AWSPGGVRYEQY
TRBV2	TRBJ1-4	ASSQDREKLF
TRBV6-1	TRBJ2-7	ASSEAKQGYEQY
TRBV27	TRBJ2-7	ASSSERGIYEQY
TRBV10-3	TRBJ2-7	AIRNRGAYEQY
TRBV7-2	TRBJ2-6	ASSLVVGVISSGANVLT
TRBV25-1	TRBJ2-3	ASSDLGRTGTQY
TRBV7-2	TRBJ2-7	ASSPTGLAGSHEQY
TRBV6-5	TRBJ2-7	ASSSQTYEQY
TRBV6-5	TRBJ2-7	ASSSSRDNRKS
TRBV6-1	TRBJ1-2	ASSEGVTNYGYT
TRBV5-4	TRBJ2-4	ASSSPVAGGSIQY
TRBV25-1	TRBJ1-2	ASSVGGRGYT
TRBV19	TRBJ2-7	ASSIDRGSYEQY
TRBV7-9	TRBJ1-4	ASSLDSTGGKLF
TRBV5-1	TRBJ2-7	ASSLGQGSYEQY
TRBV7-2	TRBJ2-1	ASIRTGSYGEQF
TRBV27	TRBJ2-2	ASTFNRRGHTGELF